This TCR beta chain was obtained from a study of metastatic and nonmetastatic thyroid tumors. The germline V gene has CDR1 SNHLY and CDR2 FYNNEI. Trimming at V came to 7 bases and at J to 4 bases, leaving 2 bases not matched to a gene. The CDR3 covers 14 residues. TCRdb re-called clones via MiXCR from the PCR reads. This table has over 15,000 clones, 26% appearing once. No patient had received any treatment before thyroid surgery. This clone was observed at least ten times. A much larger clone lies a single base off, so this may be a read error. The sequence came from a female donor with papillary thyroid cancer or a benign thyroid nodule (not recorded which). Some clones in this sample may be carry-over from other donors' samples. The sequenced material came from tumor tissue. The chain combines TRBV2 with TRBJ2-1, with TRBD2 identical over 12 bases. The CDR3 bases are TGTGCCAGCATCCTAGCGGGAGGGTACAATGAGCAGTTCTTC. Protein product: CASILAGGYNEQFF.